This record covers a single T cell receptor beta chain. Its specificity is unknown. The data were taken from a study of T cell responses to AZD1222 COVID-19 vaccine. The V and J ends lost 4 bases and 9 bases, in that order; junction bases with no gene match: 11. Germline values: CDR1 SGHRS, CDR2 YFSETQ. The CDR3 spans 15 residues. The assay was immunoSEQ multiplex PCR, and TCRdb's table has in-frame clones only and misses some. The table has just under 80,000 clones, roughly nine tenths seen once. Study results and caveats: Targeting of unmutated variant regions was reportedly seen in nearly half of spike-specific TCRs.

The sample was peripheral blood, taken 28 days after the second AZD1222 dose. This chain joins TRBV5-1 and TRBJ2-1, with 9 bases that match TRBD1. The sequence came from an adult who received the AZD1222 COVID-19 vaccine. This chain's CDR3 is CASSLGTGLYSEQFF. As DNA, the CDR3 is TGCGCCAGCAGCCTAGGGACAGGGCTTTATAGTGAGCAGTTCTTC.